This T cell receptor beta chain was sequenced during a study of OX40 agonist ivuxolimab in advanced cancers. Regarding the study as a whole: By week 6 at 0.1 to 3.0 mg/kg, blood CD4+ and CD8+ T cells had expanded clonally.

Of note for this clone: Its antigen remains unidentified.

Repertoires were generated with immunoSEQ multiplex PCR, while TCRdb's copy carries only in-frame clones and drops some. The sample shows 69,000 or so clones, roughly 80% of them seen only once. The CDR3 contains 16 residues. V lost 0 bases, J lost 7 bases, and 12 bases stayed unmatched. The V gene's germline CDR1 is SGHNT and CDR2 YYREEE (reference sequence). The source material was CD4+ or CD8+ T cells sorted from blood, sampled in a trial of the OX40 agonist ivuxolimab. This clonotype was sampled from an adult with an advanced solid tumor such as melanoma, head and neck, liver or kidney cancer. The chain recombines TRBV5-4 with TRBJ1-2; TRBD1 matches at 7 bases. CDR3 loop: CASSLGGDSPLGGYTF. Written as DNA, the CDR3 is TGTGCCAGCAGCTTGGGAGGGGACAGCCCCCTGGGTGGCTACACCTTC.